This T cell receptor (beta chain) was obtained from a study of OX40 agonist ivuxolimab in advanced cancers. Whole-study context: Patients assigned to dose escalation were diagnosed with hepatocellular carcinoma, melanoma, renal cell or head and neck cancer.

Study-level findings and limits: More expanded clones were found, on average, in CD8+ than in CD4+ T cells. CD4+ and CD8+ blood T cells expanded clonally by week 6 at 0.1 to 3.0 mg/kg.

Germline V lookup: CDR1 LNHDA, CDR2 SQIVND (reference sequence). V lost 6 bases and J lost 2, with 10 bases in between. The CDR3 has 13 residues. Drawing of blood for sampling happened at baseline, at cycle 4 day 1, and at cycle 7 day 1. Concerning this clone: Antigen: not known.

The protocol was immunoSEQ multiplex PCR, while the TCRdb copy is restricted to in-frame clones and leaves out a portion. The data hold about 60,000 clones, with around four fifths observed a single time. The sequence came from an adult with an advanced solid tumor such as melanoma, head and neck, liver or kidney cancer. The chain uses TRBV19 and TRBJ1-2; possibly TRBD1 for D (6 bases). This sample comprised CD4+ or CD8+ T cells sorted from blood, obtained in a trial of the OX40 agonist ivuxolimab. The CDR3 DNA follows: TGTGCCAGTAGGCCAGGGGTGAACTATGGCTACACCTTC. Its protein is CASRPGVNYGYTF.